The next 20 T cell receptor beta chains were all read from a single sample in a study of blood T cell repertoires in COVID-19 (TCRdb year 2020). Library prep was done by the immunoSEQ multiplex PCR assay. TCRdb took this table from immuneACCESS and kept in-frame rearrangements with V and J called. Such tables lack part of the clones; where checked against another copy, unresolved V genes explain under half of the gap, and the rest is unexplained. Within this sample are 50,000 to 65,000 clones, with around 86% of them counted one time only. Jointly, the top ten make up 1.2% of the sample. The sample comprised peripheral blood. Every receptor here comes from a man aged 35 to 55 with acute or convalescent COVID-19.

The chain joins TRBV29-1 to TRBJ1-2, with 9 bases identical to TRBD1. V shed 3 bases, J shed 8 bases, and the junction held 4 bases outside the gene matches. CDR3 length: 12 residues. Germline assignment: CDR1 SQVTM and CDR2 ANQGSEA. CDR3 sequence reads: CSVDLGTGGYTF. The CDR3 coding sequence is TGCAGCGTTGATCTTGGGACAGGGGGCTACACCTTC.

V and J are TRBV6-6 and TRBJ1-1; TRBD1 aligns across 8 bases. Germline V gene sequence: CDR1 MNHNY, CDR2 SVGAGI (reference sequence). The CDR3 is 13 residues long. V was clipped by 2 bases and J by 8 bases; unmatched bases: 4. This chain's CDR3 is CASSYQGQAEAFF. CDR3 nucleotide sequence: TGTGCCAGCAGTTACCAGGGACAGGCCGAAGCTTTCTTT.

V is TRBV4-1 and J is TRBJ2-5, with TRBD2 matching 11 bases. CDR1 MGHRA and CDR2 YSYEKL come from the germline V gene. Germline trimming cut 3 bases from V and 1 base from J; bases unmatched to any gene: 7. This CDR3 has 17 amino acids. The CDR3 loop reads CASSQTGTSGRQETQYF. The CDR3 bases are TGCGCCAGCAGCCAGACCGGGACTAGCGGACGCCAAGAGACCCAGTACTTC.

The V and J genes are TRBV6-5 and TRBJ1-2; TRBD1 might be the D (6 bases). CDR3 size: 13 residues. The V and J ends lost 7 bases and 6 bases respectively, with 15 bases between them. The V gene's germline CDR1 is MNHEY and CDR2 SVGAGI. CDR3 bases: TGTGCCAGCATAGGACAGTTCGGTGATGGCTACACCTTC. Translation: CASIGQFGDGYTF.

The V gene is TRBV19, the J gene TRBJ1-4, with 8 bases fitting TRBD1. The V gene's germline CDR1 is LNHDA and CDR2 SQIVND (reference sequence). The V segment lost 3 bases and the J segment 10 bases; nucleotides outside the gene matches: 10. The CDR3 is made up of 15 amino acids. CDR3 amino acids: CASSIREGQGRKLFF. CDR3 sequence (DNA): TGTGCCAGTAGTATTAGGGAAGGACAGGGACGAAAACTGTTTTTT.

This chain connects TRBV19 to TRBJ1-4, with 7 bases aligning to TRBD1. CDR3 length equals 13 residues. V shed 8 bases and J 3 bases; nucleotides not matched to a gene: 3. The germline V gene encodes CDR1 LNHDA and CDR2 SQIVND (reference sequence). The CDR3 region has the DNA TGTGCCAGTTCCCAGGGGGCTAATGAAAAACTGTTTTTT. It is translated as CASSQGANEKLFF.

V is TRBV24-1 and J is TRBJ1-1; 8 nucleotides line up with TRBD1. This CDR3 has 13 amino acids. The V gene end was trimmed by 9 bases and the J gene end by 5 bases; junction bases not matched to a gene: 7. Germline V gene sequence: CDR1 KGHDR, CDR2 SFDVKD. CDR3 sequence: CATAPGGGTEAFF. CDR3 coding DNA: TGTGCCACCGCGCCAGGGGGCGGGACTGAAGCTTTCTTT.

The CDR3 DNA reads TGTGCCATCATGGGACAGATTAACACTGAAGCTTTCTTT. Translated: CAIMGQINTEAFF. The V gene is TRBV10-3, the J gene TRBJ1-1; 7 bases agree with TRBD1. Unmatched junction bases numbered 4, after V lost 7 bases and J lost 2 bases. CDR3 length: 13 amino acids. The V gene's germline CDR1 is ENHRY and CDR2 SYGVKD.

J is TRBJ1-6 and V is TRBV19; 7 bases align to TRBD1. V dropped 1 base and J dropped 9; count of bases not matched to a gene: 6. CDR3 length equals 15 residues. Germline V gene sequence: CDR1 LNHDA, CDR2 SQIVND (reference sequence). The CDR3 DNA reads TGTGCCAGTAGTATAGGGACAGGAATCGGTTCACCCCTCCACTTT. Its translation is CASSIGTGIGSPLHF.

The genes are TRBV12-5 and TRBJ2-3; D ambiguous. Per the germline V gene, CDR1 is LGHNT and CDR2 is FRNRAP. V dropped 1 base and J dropped 3 bases, with 5 bases sitting between them. There are 13 residues in the CDR3. CDR3 loop: CASGLGGTDTQYF. The CDR3 bases are TGTGCTAGTGGTTTGGGCGGTACAGATACGCAGTATTTT.

This chain connects TRBV10-2 to TRBJ2-5; D not resolved. The CDR3 extends over 13 amino acids. The germline V and J ends were trimmed by 4 bases and 4 bases, with 10 bases remaining between them. Germline V gene sequence: CDR1 WSHSY, CDR2 SAAADI. The CDR3 DNA is TGCGCCAGCAGTGCAGCAGCGAGAGAGACCCAGTACTTC. Translating gives CASSAAARETQYF.

The CDR3: CASSPPTGGTDTQYF. CDR3 nucleotide sequence: TGTGCCAGCAGCCCCCCTACTGGGGGGACAGATACGCAGTATTTT. The J gene is TRBJ2-3, the V gene TRBV4-2; D may be TRBD2 (6 bases). The CDR3 has 15 amino acids. The V end was cut by 4 bases, the J end by 3 bases, with 14 bases between. Germline CDR1 LGHNA, CDR2 YNFKEQ.

This chain links TRBV30 with TRBJ1-4; 10 nucleotides match TRBD1. With V trimmed by 3 bases and J by 7 bases, 11 bases remained unmatched. The CDR3 has 16 amino acids. Per germline, CDR1 GTSNPN and CDR2 SVGIG (reference sequence). CDR3 DNA: TGTGCCTGGAGCGTTAGACAGGGGGCTTATATTGAAAAACTGTTTTTT. Translating gives CAWSVRQGAYIEKLFF. Full variable domain (rest looked up from reference TRBV30 and TRBJ1-4): SQTIHQWPATLVQPVGSPLSLECTVEGTSNPNLYWYRQAAGRGLQLLFYSVGIGQISSEVPQNLSASRPQDRQFILSSKKLLLSDSGFYLCAWSVRQGAYIEKLFFGSGTQLSVL.

This rearrangement joins TRBV3-1 (or the pseudogene TRBV3-2) to TRBJ1-1, with D possibly TRBD1 on 5 matching bases. Per germline, CDR1 LGHDT and CDR2 YNNKEL (reference sequence). The CDR3 is made up of 14 amino acids. V gave up 1 base and J gave up 6 bases, with 12 bases separating them. The CDR3 sequence is CASSQAQGRAEAFF. The CDR3 DNA reads as TGTGCCAGCAGCCAAGCTCAGGGCAGGGCTGAAGCTTTCTTT.

This chain uses TRBV19 with TRBJ1-4; TRBD1 matches 7 bases. The CDR3 covers 16 residues. Germline values: CDR1 LNHDA, CDR2 SQIVND (reference sequence). Trimming removed 3 bases from V and 4 bases from J; junction bases left unmatched: 8. Written as DNA, the CDR3 is TGTGCCAGTAGTATGGGGACAGTTCCCTATAATGAAAAACTGTTTTTT. Its protein product is CASSMGTVPYNEKLFF.

This clone was recorded only once. The rearrangement uses TRBV30 and TRBJ1-4; a possible D gene is TRBD1 (6 bases). Germline CDR1 and CDR2: GTSNPN and SVGIG (reference sequence). The CDR3 sequence is 16 residues long. V was clipped by 8 bases and J by 0 bases, with 19 bases between them. CDR3 region: CASRQVGLATNEKLFF. DNA of the CDR3: TGTGCCAGCCGACAGGTTGGACTTGCAACTAATGAAAAACTGTTTTTT.

The chain combines TRBV5-8 with TRBJ2-7; 10 bases are shared with TRBD2. Per germline, CDR1 SGHTS and CDR2 YDEGEE. CDR3 length: 17 residues. Trimming took 6 bases from V and 2 from J; bases not matched to a gene: 14. DNA for the CDR3: TGTGCCAGCATCTTCGAACTAGCGGGGACTTTAACCTACGAGCAGTACTTC. Its translation: CASIFELAGTLTYEQYF.

The genes are TRBV7-3 and TRBJ2-3; 8 bases agree with TRBD2. Per germline, CDR1 SGHTA and CDR2 FQGTGA. Germline trimming cut 5 bases from V and 5 bases from J; bases unmatched to any gene: 9. The CDR3 is 15 residues long. CDR3 bases: TGTGCCAGCAGCCCGGGCGGGGGGCCCGGAGATACGCAGTATTTT. This sequence encodes CASSPGGGPGDTQYF. Looking up the rest from reference TRBV7-3 and TRBJ2-3 gives the full variable domain: GAGVSQTPSNKVTEKGKYVELRCDPISGHTALYWYRQSLGQGPEFLIYFQGTGAADDSGLPNDRFFAVRPEGSVSTLKIQRTERGDSAVYLCASSPGGGPGDTQYFGPGTRLTVL.

This chain joins TRBV5-1 and TRBJ2-3; 7 bases are shared with TRBD2. The germline CDR1 and CDR2 sequences are SGHRS and YFSETQ. V lost 4 bases, J lost 2 bases, and 7 bases stayed unmatched. This CDR3 is built from 15 residues. This CDR3 is CASSIAGDPTDTQYF. CDR3 nucleotide sequence: TGCGCCAGCAGCATCGCGGGGGACCCCACAGATACGCAGTATTTT.

The V and J genes are TRBV14 and TRBJ2-5; a possible D gene is TRBD2 (5 bases). Trimming shortened V by 0 bases and J by 3 bases, and 8 bases separated the two germline ends. In germline, CDR1 is SGHDN, CDR2 FVKESK. This CDR3 is built from 14 residues. This chain's CDR3 is CASSQDRREETQYF. CDR3 nucleotide sequence: TGTGCCAGCAGCCAAGATCGGCGGGAAGAGACCCAGTACTTC.